Below are 18 T cell receptor beta chains sequenced from a single sample in a study of naive and memory T cell subsets. The beta constant-region primer was an equimolar mix of two oligonucleotides covering TRBC1 and TRBC2. Ligated cDNA was amplified by four rounds of PCR with nested alpha and beta constant-region primers and SP2. TCRdb fed the UMI-ligation and nested PCR reads into MiXCR, producing one record per CDR3 protein. Found here are approximately 29,000 distinct CDR3 sequences, approximately 18% of them singletons; the top ten hold approximately 3.6%. Sequences were obtained from effector memory CD4+ T cells from blood. Subset denoted: effector memory, CD45RA- CD27-. The receptors were sampled from a human donor in good health.

V gene TRBV20-1 combines with J gene TRBJ2-4; a weak D match, TRBD1 (5 bases). V gave up 5 bases and J gave up 0 bases, with 11 bases separating them. Per germline, CDR1 DFQATT and CDR2 SNEGSKA (reference sequence). CDR3 size: 14 residues. The CDR3 DNA is TGCAGTGCTCCTGACAGACTAGCCAAAAACATTCAGTACTTC. Translating gives CSAPDRLAKNIQYF.

This clonotype was seen ten or more times. The rearrangement joins TRBV5-5 to TRBJ1-5; D gene ambiguous. CDR1 and CDR2 (germline): SGHKS, YYEKEE (reference sequence). This CDR3 is 14 amino acids long. V lost 3 bases, J lost 3 bases, and 10 bases lay in between. CDR3 amino acids: CASSSQINNQPQHF. The CDR3 DNA sequence: TGTGCCAGCAGCTCGCAGATAAACAATCAGCCCCAGCATTTT.

V usage is TRBV7-2 and J usage is TRBJ1-1; D gene uncertain. V was cut by 1 base and J by 0 bases, with 9 bases left in between. Germline CDR1 SGHTA, CDR2 FQGNSA. The CDR3 totals 15 residues. DNA for the CDR3: TGTGCCAGCAGCTTAGATATACAGATGAACACTGAAGCTTTCTTT. Translated: CASSLDIQMNTEAFF.

This clonotype was counted ten times or more. The genes are TRBV6-1 and TRBJ1-1; D unresolved. Germline CDR1 and CDR2: MNHNS and SASEGT. V lost 6 bases, J lost 1 base, and 6 bases lay in between. CDR3 size: 12 residues. The CDR3 protein is CASSRSNTEAFF. CDR3 bases: TGTGCCAGCAGCCGGTCGAACACTGAAGCTTTCTTT.

This clonotype turned up a few times. The chain has TRBV27 and TRBJ1-5; D is perhaps TRBD1 (5 bases). V lost 5 bases and J lost 9, with 11 bases in between. From germline, CDR1 is MNHEY and CDR2 SMNVEV (reference sequence). The CDR3 extends over 12 amino acids. The CDR3 loop reads CASSEQGRPQHF. The CDR3 DNA reads as TGTGCCAGCAGTGAGCAGGGTCGGCCCCAGCATTTT.

This sequence joins TRBV11-2 and TRBJ2-6; D perhaps matches TRBD1 (5 bases). The germline V and J ends were trimmed by 5 bases and 3 bases, with 23 bases remaining between them. CDR1 and CDR2 from the germline V gene are SGHAT and FQNNGV. There are 19 residues in the CDR3. In DNA, the CDR3 is TGTGCCAGCAGCCCCGCCAGGGCCCATTCTCGAATTGGGGCCAACGTCCTGACTTTC. It is translated as CASSPARAHSRIGANVLTF.

This clonotype came up a few times. This chain joins TRBV28 and TRBJ1-5; 7 bases align to TRBD1. V lost 5 bases to trimming and J lost 4 bases; unmatched junction nucleotides: 17. The CDR3 extends over 18 amino acids. Germline assignment: CDR1 MDHEN and CDR2 SYDVKM. CDR3 coding DNA: TGTGCCAGCAGTACATTCCGGGACAGCAGGAGGTATAATCAGCCCCAGCATTTT. Its protein product is CASSTFRDSRRYNQPQHF.

In its sample, this clonotype was seen many times. The chain has TRBV20-1 and TRBJ2-1, with a tentative D call TRBD1 (5 bases). Trimming took off 8 bases at V and 6 bases at J, with 14 bases between the two ends. The germline V gene encodes CDR1 DFQATT and CDR2 SNEGSKA (reference sequence). CDR3 length: 12 amino acids. The CDR3 protein is CSLQAGSNEQFF. The CDR3, as DNA: TGCAGTCTACAGGCCGGTTCCAATGAGCAGTTCTTC.

This clonotype was seen more than once but under ten times. The chain has TRBV5-5 and TRBJ1-5; TRBD1 aligns across 9 bases. The CDR3 is made up of 15 amino acids. J gave up 8 bases and V 4 bases, and 10 bases lay outside the gene matches. From germline, CDR1 is SGHKS and CDR2 YYEKEE (reference sequence). For the CDR3, the DNA is TGTGCCAGCAGCCTTGTGGACAGGGGCGGGGAGCCCCAGCATTTT. Encoded protein: CASSLVDRGGEPQHF.

This clonotype was picked up a small number of times. This rearrangement joins TRBV19 to TRBJ2-1; 9 bases are a match to TRBD2. The V gene end was trimmed by 4 bases and the J gene end by 8 bases; junction bases not matched to a gene: 3. The CDR3 loop spans 13 amino acids. Germline lookup yields CDR1 LNHDA and CDR2 SQIVND (reference sequence). In DNA, the CDR3 is TGTGCCAGTAGTAGGGGACTAGCCGATGAGCAGTTCTTC. This codes for CASSRGLADEQFF. The full variable domain, in which reference TRBV19 and TRBJ2-1 provide the parts outside the CDR3, is DGGITQSPKYLFRKEGQNVTLSCEQNLNHDAMYWYRQDPGQGLRLIYYSQIVNDFQKGDIAEGYSVSREKKESFPLTVTSAQKNPTAFYLCASSRGLADEQFFGPGTRLTVL.

This clonotype has ten or more counts. V usage is TRBV19 and J usage is TRBJ1-4; D call uncertain. The CDR3 loop spans 15 amino acids. V gave up 9 bases and J gave up 5 bases, with 19 bases separating them. Germline V CDR1 and CDR2: LNHDA, SQIVND (reference sequence). CDR3 residues: CASTGNDRRNEKLFF. The DNA for the CDR3 is TGTGCCAGCACTGGAAACGACCGTCGAAATGAAAAACTGTTTTTT.

This clonotype is labeled medium-sized. V usage is TRBV4-1 and J usage is TRBJ1-6, with D possibly matching TRBD1 (6 bases). The CDR3 contains 15 residues. The germline V gene encodes CDR1 MGHRA and CDR2 YSYEKL. V gave up 4 bases and J gave up 6 bases, with 13 bases separating them. CDR3 region: CASSLTGIPNSPLHF. Here the CDR3 DNA reads TGCGCCAGCAGCCTCACAGGGATTCCTAATTCACCCCTCCACTTT.

The chain recombines TRBV3-1 with TRBJ1-1; TRBD1 agrees at 7 bases. The CDR3 runs 17 residues. Losses at the gene ends were 4 bases for V and 1 base for J; bases not matched to a gene: 12. The germline CDR1 and CDR2 sequences are LGHDT and YNNKEL (reference sequence). The CDR3 is CASSRVDRVQPNTEAFF. The CDR3 DNA reads TGTGCCAGCAGCCGAGTCGACAGGGTCCAACCGAACACTGAAGCTTTCTTT.

This rearrangement joins TRBV12-3 or TRBV12-4 to TRBJ2-1, with TRBD2 identical over 8 bases. With 4 bases clipped from V and 3 bases from J, the junction kept 5 bases outside the gene matches. The CDR3 length is 15 residues. The CDR3 protein is CASSSTSGIYNEQFF. In DNA, the CDR3 is TGTGCCAGCAGTTCCACTAGCGGAATCTACAATGAGCAGTTCTTC.

The chain links TRBV29-1 to TRBJ2-7; D ambiguous. V lost 2 bases to trimming and J lost 4 bases, with 15 bases between them. CDR3 size: 14 residues. Germline V gene sequence: CDR1 SQVTM, CDR2 ANQGSEA. DNA for the CDR3: TGCAGCGTTGAACTGGTAACCAGAAGGTACGAGCAGTACTTC. Its protein product is CSVELVTRRYEQYF.

Ten or more counts support this clonotype. The chain is built from TRBV6-5 and TRBJ1-1; D not certain. CDR1 is MNHEY and CDR2 is SVGAGI in the germline V gene. The V gene lost 6 bases and the J gene lost 1 base, with 15 bases spanning the gap. The CDR3 covers 15 residues. The CDR3 DNA sequence: TGTGCCAGCAGGAAGCCCCCCGGCCCGAACACTGAAGCTTTCTTT. It is translated as CASRKPPGPNTEAFF.

This clonotype was seen repeatedly, ten times or more. The genes are TRBV11-2 and TRBJ1-5; weak D call: TRBD1 (5 bases). The CDR3 consists of 12 residues. Germline values: CDR1 SGHAT, CDR2 FQNNGV. Trimming took off 6 bases at V and 5 bases at J, with 8 bases between the two ends. This CDR3 reads CASRGPDQPQHF. In nucleotides, the CDR3 is TGTGCCAGCAGGGGGCCGGATCAGCCCCAGCATTTT.

There are many counts of this clonotype. The genes are TRBV20-1 and TRBJ1-5; the D is unclear. Germline V lookup: CDR1 DFQATT, CDR2 SNEGSKA (reference sequence). The V gene lost 4 bases and the J gene lost 5 bases, with 12 bases spanning the gap. This CDR3 has 13 amino acids. The CDR3 reads CSATGGNHQPQHF. The CDR3 coding sequence is TGCAGTGCTACCGGAGGAAACCATCAGCCCCAGCATTTT.